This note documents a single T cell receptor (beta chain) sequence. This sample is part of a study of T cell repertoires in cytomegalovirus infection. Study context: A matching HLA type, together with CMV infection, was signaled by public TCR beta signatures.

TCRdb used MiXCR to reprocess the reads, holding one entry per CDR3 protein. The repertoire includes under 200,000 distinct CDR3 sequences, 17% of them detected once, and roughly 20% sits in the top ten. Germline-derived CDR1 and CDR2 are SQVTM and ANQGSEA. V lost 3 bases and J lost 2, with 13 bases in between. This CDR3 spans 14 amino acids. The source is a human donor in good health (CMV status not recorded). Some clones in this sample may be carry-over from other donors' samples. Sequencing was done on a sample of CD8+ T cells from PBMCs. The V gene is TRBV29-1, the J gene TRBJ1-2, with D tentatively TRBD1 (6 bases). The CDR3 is CSVEPPQGNYGYTF. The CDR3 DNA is TGCAGCGTTGAGCCTCCACAGGGAAACTATGGCTACACCTTC.